These 16 T cell receptor beta chains share one sample of origin, sequenced in a study of beta chain features in type 1 diabetes. The isolated RNA, all of it, was reverse transcribed, so expressed TCRB transcripts were what got sequenced. Repertoires were generated with immunoSEQ multiplex PCR, while TCRdb's copy carries only in-frame clones and drops some. Among around 160,000 clones listed, under 60% were seen once. What was sequenced was Tregs from blood. The receptors shown here come from a man between 18 and 35 years old in good health.

The chain recombines TRBV18 with TRBJ1-1; weak D call: TRBD1 (5 bases). CDR1 and CDR2 from the germline V gene are KGHSH and LQKENI. CDR3 length: 16 amino acids. V dropped 4 bases and J dropped 4 bases, with 19 bases sitting between them. The CDR3 protein is CASSQKNAGLGTEAFF. The CDR3 bases are TGTGCCAGCTCACAGAAGAATGCAGGGTTAGGCACTGAAGCTTTCTTT.

This clone occurred a few times. This chain links TRBV5-1 with TRBJ2-5; the match to TRBD2 covers 7 bases. CDR1 is SGHRS and CDR2 is YFSETQ in the germline V gene. Trimming took 4 bases from V and 1 from J; bases not matched to a gene: 13. CDR3 length: 17 amino acids. This chain's CDR3 is CASSPMVAGYTQETQYF. In DNA, the CDR3 is TGCGCCAGCAGCCCGATGGTAGCGGGCTATACCCAAGAGACCCAGTACTTC.

This chain joins TRBV4-2 and TRBJ2-1; D uncertain. This CDR3 contains 17 residues. Trimming took 5 bases from V and 2 from J, leaving 19 bases between them. CDR1 LGHNA and CDR2 YNFKEQ come from the germline V gene. The CDR3, as DNA: TGTGCCAGCAGCAACCAGGTAGTAAGTGTAGCCTACAATGAGCAGTTCTTC. Its protein product is CASSNQVVSVAYNEQFF.

The chain recombines TRBV28 with TRBJ1-1; TRBD1 might be the D (6 bases). This CDR3 has 12 amino acids. Germline V gene lookup returns CDR1 MDHEN and CDR2 SYDVKM. The germline V and J ends were trimmed by 6 bases and 5 bases, with 10 bases remaining between them. CDR3 sequence reads: CASRQGRTEAFF. DNA of the CDR3: TGTGCCAGCAGACAGGGTCGTACTGAAGCTTTCTTT.

This clone was counted many times. This chain uses TRBV2 with TRBJ1-4; TRBD1 matches at 9 bases. This CDR3 has 14 amino acids. Germline assignment: CDR1 SNHLY and CDR2 FYNNEI. The V segment lost 6 bases and the J segment 6 bases; nucleotides outside the gene matches: 5. Here the CDR3 reads CASRRDRVDEKLFF. In DNA form, the CDR3 reads TGTGCCAGCAGGCGGGACAGGGTCGATGAAAAACTGTTTTTT.

This clone was recorded a few times. The chain has TRBV19 and TRBJ1-2, with D perhaps matching TRBD1 (5 bases). The CDR3 runs to 16 residues. V shed 3 bases and J shed 2 bases, with 16 bases lying between them. The germline V gene has CDR1 LNHDA and CDR2 SQIVND (reference sequence). The CDR3 reads CASSILTGQGNYGYTF. CDR3 sequence (DNA): TGTGCCAGTAGTATTTTGACGGGCCAGGGAAACTATGGCTACACCTTC.

V and J are TRBV27 and TRBJ2-6, with a possible D match to TRBD1 (5 bases). CDR1 MNHEY and CDR2 SMNVEV come from the germline V gene (reference sequence). The CDR3 consists of 18 residues. V dropped 3 bases and J dropped 0 bases, with 15 bases sitting between them. The CDR3 DNA sequence: TGTGCCAGCAGTTTTCCCAGGGCCGGAACCTCTGGGGCCAACGTCCTGACTTTC. Residues: CASSFPRAGTSGANVLTF.

The chain links TRBV5-1 to TRBJ2-2, with TRBD1 identical over 7 bases. Germline assignment: CDR1 SGHRS and CDR2 YFSETQ. CDR3 size: 14 residues. J lost 0 bases, V lost 6 bases, and 2 bases had no gene match. The chain's CDR3 is CASNDRANTGELFF. The CDR3, as DNA: TGCGCCAGCAACGACAGGGCGAACACCGGGGAGCTGTTTTTT.

The chain has TRBV10-3 and TRBJ2-1; 9 bases are a match to TRBD2. Germline CDR1 reads ENHRY; CDR2 reads SYGVKD. This CDR3 contains 16 residues. Trimming took 10 bases from V and 7 from J; bases not matched to a gene: 17. CDR3 DNA: TGTGCCACGGAGGCCCTAAGGCGTGCGGGGGGGAATGAGCAGTTCTTC. It specifies CATEALRRAGGNEQFF.

The chain links TRBV6-1 to TRBJ2-1; 7 positions match TRBD1. The CDR3 runs 15 residues. Trimming at V came to 5 bases and at J to 2 bases, leaving 6 bases not matched to a gene. Germline CDR1 and CDR2: MNHNS and SASEGT. CDR3 residues: CASSSLTGPYNEQFF. The CDR3 DNA is TGTGCCAGCAGTAGTCTGACAGGGCCCTACAATGAGCAGTTCTTC.

In the case of this clone: The germline gene is not matched at one end of the junction; a read error may be the cause. This chain's CDR3 is CASKTGTSHVF. CDR3 coding DNA: TGTGCCAGCAAGACCGGGACTAGTCACGTCTTC. The genes are TRBV28 and TRBJ2-1, with TRBD2 identical over 8 bases. The length of the CDR3 is 11 residues. Germline lookup yields CDR1 MDHEN and CDR2 SYDVKM.

This clone was observed a handful of times. This chain joins TRBV19 and TRBJ1-5; D uncertain. CDR1 is LNHDA, CDR2 SQIVND, per germline (reference sequence). V shed 5 bases and J shed 3 bases, with 11 bases lying between them. CDR3 length: 14 residues. The CDR3 coding sequence is TGTGCCAGTAGTTGGGCAGGATTCAATCAGCCCCAGCATTTT. Protein product: CASSWAGFNQPQHF.

This clone turned up a few times. The gene calls are TRBV23-1 and TRBJ1-1; D is possibly TRBD1 (5 bases). TRBV23-1 is annotated as an ORF whose role is uncertain. Trimming took off 3 bases at V and 1 base at J, with 18 bases between the two ends. The CDR3 is made up of 17 amino acids. CDR3 sequence: CASSHLAKGTPNTEAFF. The CDR3 nucleotides are TGCGCCAGCAGTCATCTAGCGAAGGGGACCCCGAACACTGAAGCTTTCTTT.

This chain connects TRBV7-9 to TRBJ2-2, with D maybe TRBD1 (6 bases). The V end was cut by 5 bases, the J end by 3 bases, with 16 bases between. The CDR3 length is 16 residues. Germline CDR1 and CDR2: SEHNR and FQNEAQ (reference sequence). The CDR3 DNA reads as TGTGCCAGCAGCCGTACCGGGACAAAAGACACCGGGGAGCTGTTTTTT. The encoded protein is CASSRTGTKDTGELFF.

The chain is built from TRBV5-4 and TRBJ1-2, with 9 nucleotides matching TRBD1. V dropped 4 bases and J dropped 8; count of bases not matched to a gene: 6. This CDR3 region has 13 residues. Per the germline V gene, CDR1 is SGHNT and CDR2 is YYREEE (reference sequence). The CDR3 DNA sequence: TGTGCCAGCAGCAATTACAGGGGGCAAGGCTACACCTTC. Protein: CASSNYRGQGYTF.

The chain has TRBV29-1 and TRBJ1-2; TRBD1 matches 8 bases. Germline V gene sequence: CDR1 SQVTM, CDR2 ANQGSEA. The CDR3 spans 11 residues. The J segment lost 6 bases and the V segment lost 5 bases, leaving 2 bases of the junction unmatched. CDR3 amino acids: CSVMTGDGYTF. CDR3 nucleotide sequence: TGCAGCGTTATGACAGGGGATGGCTACACCTTC.